The sequence of this T cell receptor (beta chain) was determined in a study of regulatory T cells in long-lasting Graves disease. Time point here: newly diagnosed GD, antithyroid drugs for less than 3 months. Preparation of the TCR library used RNA extracted from PBMCs. Germline values: CDR1 SGHVS, CDR2 FNYEAQ. V was clipped by 0 bases and J by 1 base, with 10 bases between them. This CDR3 has 15 residues. Researchers made TCR beta libraries by using iRepertoire HTBI primers and running Arm-PCR on CDR3 regions. MiXCR, applied by TCRdb to the multiplex PCR reads, yields one record per CDR3 protein. The table shows fewer than 650,000 distinct CDR3 sequences, with roughly 15% occurring only once. This clonotype was seen a handful of times. Another study also made use of these data, one on T cells in Graves' hyperthyroidism and ophthalmopathy. As that study records: The primer set for the first-round RT-PCR of the TCR CDR3 was HTBI. Median prediction lead before ophthalmopathy onset was 6.5 to 7 months with the model.

The sequenced sample was peripheral blood mononuclear cells (PBMCs), obtained at new diagnosis, from a patient treated with antithyroid drugs. The V call is TRBV7-6, the J call TRBJ2-7; D might be TRBD1 (5 bases). The clonotype was recovered from a woman younger than 45 with Graves disease. In DNA form, the CDR3 reads TGTGCCAGCAGCTTAGCGCCCGACAGATCCTACGAGCAGTACTTC. It encodes CASSLAPDRSYEQYF.